The clone carrying this T cell receptor beta chain was counted ten times or more. Different DNA sequences within this sample yield the same CDR3. This sample is drawn from a study of blood T cell repertoires in COVID-19. Study information: Both acute and convalescent COVID-19 samples were obtained from the United States, Italy and Spain. The cDNA or gDNA used as material had been derived from T cells, B-cell-depleted T cells, or PBMCs.

Trimming stripped 2 bases from V and 5 bases from J, with 13 bases between. The length of the CDR3 is 14 residues. Germline lookup yields CDR1 SGHVS and CDR2 FQNEAQ. As handled by the study authors: Reference gene primer amplification yielded estimated nucleated cell counts. Sequenced by immunoSEQ multiplex PCR; TCRdb stores in-frame clones only, minus some. V and J calls and clone size are those listed in that table; D and trimming were worked out from the DNA. The table includes 250,000 or so clones, approximately 80% detected once. The sequence derives from a woman aged 70-85 years with acute or convalescent COVID-19. The rearrangement uses TRBV7-8 and TRBJ2-7; possibly TRBD2 for D (7 bases). Sequenced sample: peripheral blood. This chain's CDR3 is CASSLSGGQNEQYF. In nucleotides, the CDR3 is TGTGCCAGCAGCTTATCCGGGGGGCAAAACGAGCAGTACTTC.